This T cell receptor beta chain stems from a study of cytomegalovirus exposure and HLA in healthy donors. Study results and limitations: The analysis excluded some indistinguishable V segments, including TRBV6-2 and TRBV6-3. When analyzed later, a missense DCLRE1C variant was found to be linked to TCR beta V- and J-gene trimming.

Regarding this clone: Its antigen remains unknown.

Germline CDR1 and CDR2: SGHDT and YYEEEE. The CDR3 loop spans 17 amino acids. Between the trimmed V and J ends, which lost 4 bases and 0 bases, there was a span of 19 bases. The PCR ran on 60 Vbeta and 13 Jbeta primers. The method was immunoSEQ multiplex PCR; TCRdb's version includes in-frame clones alone and lacks a portion of them. This table has about 88,000 clones, more than 65% appearing once. This chain joins TRBV5-6 and TRBJ1-1; D is perhaps TRBD1 (6 bases). Sequencing input: PBMCs. The sequence was obtained from a young woman in good health and CMV-seropositive. For the CDR3, the DNA is TGTGCCAGCAGCCTATCCCCTATCACAGGGCTGAACACTGAAGCTTTCTTT. Protein sequence: CASSLSPITGLNTEAFF. Combining the CDR3 with reference TRBV5-6 and TRBJ1-1 gives the whole variable domain DAGVTQSPTHLIKTRGQQVTLRCSPKSGHDTVSWYQQALGQGPQFIFQYYEEEERQRGNFPDRFSGHQFPNYSSELNVNALLLGDSALYLCASSLSPITGLNTEAFFGQGTRLTVV.